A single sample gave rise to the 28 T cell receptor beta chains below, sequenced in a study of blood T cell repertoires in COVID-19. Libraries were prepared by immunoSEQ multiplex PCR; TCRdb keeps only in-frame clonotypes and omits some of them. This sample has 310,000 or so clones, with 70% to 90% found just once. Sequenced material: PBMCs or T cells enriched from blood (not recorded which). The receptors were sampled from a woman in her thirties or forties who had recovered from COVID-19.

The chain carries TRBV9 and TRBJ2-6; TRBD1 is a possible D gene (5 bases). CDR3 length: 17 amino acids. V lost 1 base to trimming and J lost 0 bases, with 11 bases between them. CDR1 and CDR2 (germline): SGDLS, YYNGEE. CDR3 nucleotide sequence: TGTGCCAGCAGCGTAAGTCTTCAGGGCTCTGGGGCCAACGTCCTGACTTTC. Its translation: CASSVSLQGSGANVLTF.

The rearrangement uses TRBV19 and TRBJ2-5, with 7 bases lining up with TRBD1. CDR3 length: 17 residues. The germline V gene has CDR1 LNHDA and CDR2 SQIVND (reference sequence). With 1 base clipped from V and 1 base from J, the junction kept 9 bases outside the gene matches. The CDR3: CASSIGGTGQPQETQYF. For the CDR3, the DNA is TGTGCCAGTAGTATAGGAGGGACGGGACAGCCCCAAGAGACCCAGTACTTC.

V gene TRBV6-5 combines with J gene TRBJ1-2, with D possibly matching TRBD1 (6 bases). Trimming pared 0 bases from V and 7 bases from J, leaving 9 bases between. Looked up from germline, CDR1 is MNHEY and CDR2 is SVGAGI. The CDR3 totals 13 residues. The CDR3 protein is CASSYSGTSGYTF. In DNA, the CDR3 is TGTGCCAGCAGTTACTCCGGGACATCTGGCTACACCTTC.

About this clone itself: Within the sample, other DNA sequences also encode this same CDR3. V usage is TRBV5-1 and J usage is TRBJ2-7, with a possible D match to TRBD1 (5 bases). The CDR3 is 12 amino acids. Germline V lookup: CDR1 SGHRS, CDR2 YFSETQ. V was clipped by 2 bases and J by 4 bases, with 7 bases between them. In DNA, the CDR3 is TGCGCCAGCAGCTTATCAGGGTACGAGCAGTACTTC. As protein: CASSLSGYEQYF.

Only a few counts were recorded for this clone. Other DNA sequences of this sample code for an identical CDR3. CDR3 protein: CASSPGLANSYEQYF. Written as DNA, the CDR3 is TGTGCCAGCAGTCCCGGGTTAGCGAACTCCTACGAGCAGTACTTC. The V and J genes are TRBV27 and TRBJ2-7; possible D gene TRBD2, 5 bases. Trimming took off 5 bases at V and 0 bases at J, with 14 bases between the two ends. Germline V gene sequence: CDR1 MNHEY, CDR2 SMNVEV (reference sequence). This CDR3 is 15 amino acids long.

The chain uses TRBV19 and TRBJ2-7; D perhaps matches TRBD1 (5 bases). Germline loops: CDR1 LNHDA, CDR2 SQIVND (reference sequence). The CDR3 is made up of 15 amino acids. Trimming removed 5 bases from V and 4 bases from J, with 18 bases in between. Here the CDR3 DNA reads TGTGCCAGTAGTTCCTCCGAGACAGTGATGTACGAGCAGTACTTC. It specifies CASSSSETVMYEQYF.

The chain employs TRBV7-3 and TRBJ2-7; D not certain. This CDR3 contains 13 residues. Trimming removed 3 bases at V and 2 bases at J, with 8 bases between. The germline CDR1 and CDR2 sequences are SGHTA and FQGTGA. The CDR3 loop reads CASSLSPAYEQYF. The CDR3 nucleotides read TGTGCCAGCAGCTTGAGCCCCGCCTACGAGCAGTACTTC. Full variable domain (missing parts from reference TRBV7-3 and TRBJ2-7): GAGVSQTPSNKVTEKGKYVELRCDPISGHTALYWYRQSLGQGPEFLIYFQGTGAADDSGLPNDRFFAVRPEGSVSTLKIQRTERGDSAVYLCASSLSPAYEQYFGPGTRLTVT.

CDR3 residues: CASSPRGGSYNEQFF. The CDR3 bases are TGTGCCAGCAGCCCCCGCGGCGGTTCCTACAATGAGCAGTTCTTC. The chain is built from TRBV6-2 or TRBV6-3 and TRBJ2-1; D gene unclear. V lost 6 bases and J lost 1, with 13 bases in between. The CDR3 is made up of 15 amino acids. Germline V gives CDR1 MNHEY, CDR2 SVGEGT.

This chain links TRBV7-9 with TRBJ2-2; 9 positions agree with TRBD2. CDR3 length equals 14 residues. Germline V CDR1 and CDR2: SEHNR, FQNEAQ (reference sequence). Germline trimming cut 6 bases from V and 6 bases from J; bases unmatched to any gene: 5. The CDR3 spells CASRVAGVSGELFF. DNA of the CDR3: TGTGCCAGCAGAGTAGCGGGAGTATCCGGGGAGCTGTTTTTT.

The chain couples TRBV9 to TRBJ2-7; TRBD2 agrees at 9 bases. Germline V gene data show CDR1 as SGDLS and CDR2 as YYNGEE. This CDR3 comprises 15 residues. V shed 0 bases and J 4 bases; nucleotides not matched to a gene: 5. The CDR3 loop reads CASSVGAGGWYEQYF. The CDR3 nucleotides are TGTGCCAGCAGCGTAGGAGCGGGAGGTTGGTACGAGCAGTACTTC.

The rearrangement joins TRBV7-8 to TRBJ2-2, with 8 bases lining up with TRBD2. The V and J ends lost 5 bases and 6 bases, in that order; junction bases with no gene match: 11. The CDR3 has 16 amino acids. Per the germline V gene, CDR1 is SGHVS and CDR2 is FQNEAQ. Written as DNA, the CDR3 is TGTGCCAGCAGCAAACAGCGGGAGCCTCCCCCCGGGGAGCTGTTTTTT. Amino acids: CASSKQREPPPGELFF.

DNA for the CDR3: TGTGCCAGTAGTATAGAAAAGGGACAGCGCACAGATACGCAGTATTTT. It encodes CASSIEKGQRTDTQYF. This rearrangement joins TRBV19 to TRBJ2-3, with 7 bases that match TRBD1. Unmatched junction bases numbered 4, after V lost 0 bases and J lost 1 base. Germline CDR1 and CDR2: LNHDA and SQIVND (reference sequence). This CDR3 has 16 residues.

The CDR3: CASSPRRVSPEAFF. In DNA form, the CDR3 reads TGTGCCAGCAGTCCTCGCAGGGTAAGTCCTGAAGCTTTCTTT. The chain recombines TRBV28 with TRBJ1-1; D might be TRBD1 (5 bases). Trimming cost V 5 bases and J 6 bases, with 16 bases left between them. Germline V gives CDR1 MDHEN, CDR2 SYDVKM. CDR3 size: 14 residues.

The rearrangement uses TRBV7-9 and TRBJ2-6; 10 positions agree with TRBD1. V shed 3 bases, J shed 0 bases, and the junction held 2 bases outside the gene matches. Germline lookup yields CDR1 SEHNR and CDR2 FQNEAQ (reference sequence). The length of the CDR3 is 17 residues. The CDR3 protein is CASSFGQGGSGANVLTF. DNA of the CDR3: TGTGCCAGCAGCTTCGGACAGGGGGGCTCTGGGGCCAACGTCCTGACTTTC.

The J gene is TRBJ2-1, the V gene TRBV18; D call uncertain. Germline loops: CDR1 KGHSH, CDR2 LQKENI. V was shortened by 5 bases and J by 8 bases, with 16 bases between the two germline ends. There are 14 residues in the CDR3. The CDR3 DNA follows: TGTGCCAGCTCAAAATTACGTATAGCAGATGAGCAGTTCTTC. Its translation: CASSKLRIADEQFF.

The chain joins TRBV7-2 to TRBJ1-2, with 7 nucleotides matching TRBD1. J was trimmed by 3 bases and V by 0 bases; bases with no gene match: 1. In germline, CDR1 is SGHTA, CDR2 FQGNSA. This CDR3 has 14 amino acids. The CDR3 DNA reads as TGTGCCAGCAGCTTAGCAGGGGGCGACTATGGCTACACCTTC. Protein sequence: CASSLAGGDYGYTF.

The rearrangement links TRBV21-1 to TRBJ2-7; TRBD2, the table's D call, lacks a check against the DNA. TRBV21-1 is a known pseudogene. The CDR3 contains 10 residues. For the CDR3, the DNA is TGTGCCAGCACGGACTGCTCGAAGTACTTC. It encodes CASTDCSKYF.

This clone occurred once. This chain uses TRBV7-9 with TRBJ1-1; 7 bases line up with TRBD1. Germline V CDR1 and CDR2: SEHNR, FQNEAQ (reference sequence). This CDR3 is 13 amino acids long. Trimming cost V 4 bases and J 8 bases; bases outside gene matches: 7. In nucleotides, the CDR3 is TGTGCCAGCAGCTCTAGCCGGACAGGCGAAGCTTTCTTT. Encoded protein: CASSSSRTGEAFF.

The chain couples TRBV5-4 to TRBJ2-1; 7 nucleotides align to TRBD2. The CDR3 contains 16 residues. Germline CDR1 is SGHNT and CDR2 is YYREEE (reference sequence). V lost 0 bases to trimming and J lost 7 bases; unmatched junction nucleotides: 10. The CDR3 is CASSLALRGGGNEQFF. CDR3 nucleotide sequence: TGTGCCAGCAGCTTGGCCCTGAGGGGCGGGGGTAATGAGCAGTTCTTC.

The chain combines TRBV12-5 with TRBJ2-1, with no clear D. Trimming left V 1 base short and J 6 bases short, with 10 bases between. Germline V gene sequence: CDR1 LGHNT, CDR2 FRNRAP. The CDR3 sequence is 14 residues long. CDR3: CASGLGEVPNEQFF. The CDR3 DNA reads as TGTGCTAGTGGTTTGGGCGAGGTACCCAATGAGCAGTTCTTC.

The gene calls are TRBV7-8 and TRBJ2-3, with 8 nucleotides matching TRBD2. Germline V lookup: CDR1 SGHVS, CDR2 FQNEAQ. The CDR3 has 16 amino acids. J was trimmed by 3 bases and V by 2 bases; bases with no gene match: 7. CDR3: CASSLLGSGKTDTQYF. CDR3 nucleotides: TGTGCCAGCAGCTTATTGGGTAGCGGGAAGACAGATACGCAGTATTTT.

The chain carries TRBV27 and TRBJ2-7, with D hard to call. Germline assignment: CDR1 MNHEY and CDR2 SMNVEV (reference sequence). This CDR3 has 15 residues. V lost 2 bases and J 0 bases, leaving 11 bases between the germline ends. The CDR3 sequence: CASSLKPWSSYEQYF. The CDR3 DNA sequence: TGTGCCAGCAGTTTAAAGCCCTGGAGCTCCTACGAGCAGTACTTC.

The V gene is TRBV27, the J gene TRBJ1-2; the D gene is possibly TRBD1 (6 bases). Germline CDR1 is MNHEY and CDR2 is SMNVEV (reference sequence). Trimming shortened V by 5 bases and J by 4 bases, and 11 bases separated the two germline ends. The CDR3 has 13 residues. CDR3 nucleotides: TGTGCCAGCAGTCCGGGACAAACCTATGGCTACACCTTC. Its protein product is CASSPGQTYGYTF.

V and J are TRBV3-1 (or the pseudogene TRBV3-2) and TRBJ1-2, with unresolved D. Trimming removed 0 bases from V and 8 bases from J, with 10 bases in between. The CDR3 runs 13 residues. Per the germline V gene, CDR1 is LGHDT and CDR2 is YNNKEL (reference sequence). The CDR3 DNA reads TGTGCCAGCAGCCAAGAAGGAGTTAGGGGCTACACCTTC. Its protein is CASSQEGVRGYTF.

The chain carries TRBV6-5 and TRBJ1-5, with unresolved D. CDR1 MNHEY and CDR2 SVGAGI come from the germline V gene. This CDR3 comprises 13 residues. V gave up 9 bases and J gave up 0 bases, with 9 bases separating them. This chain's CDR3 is CARIRDSNQPQHF. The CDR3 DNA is TGTGCCAGGATACGGGATAGCAATCAGCCCCAGCATTTT.

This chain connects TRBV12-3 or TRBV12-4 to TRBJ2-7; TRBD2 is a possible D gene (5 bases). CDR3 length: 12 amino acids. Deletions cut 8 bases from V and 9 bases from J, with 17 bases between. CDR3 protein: CASASVLRAQYF. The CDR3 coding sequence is TGTGCCAGCGCTTCCGTCCTGAGGGCGCAGTACTTC.

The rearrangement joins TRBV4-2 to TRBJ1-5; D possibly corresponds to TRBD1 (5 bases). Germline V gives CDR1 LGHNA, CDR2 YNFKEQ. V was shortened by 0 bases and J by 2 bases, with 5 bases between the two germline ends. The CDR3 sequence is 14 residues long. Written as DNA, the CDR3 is TGTGCCAGCAGCCAAGACAGGGGCAATCAGCCCCAGCATTTT. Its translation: CASSQDRGNQPQHF.

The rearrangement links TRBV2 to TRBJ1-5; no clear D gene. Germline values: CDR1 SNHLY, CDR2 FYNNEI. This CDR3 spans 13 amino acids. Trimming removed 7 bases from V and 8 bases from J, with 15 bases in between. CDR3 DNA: TGTGCCAGCAACGGCCAACGTCGGGAGCCCCAGCATTTT. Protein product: CASNGQRREPQHF.